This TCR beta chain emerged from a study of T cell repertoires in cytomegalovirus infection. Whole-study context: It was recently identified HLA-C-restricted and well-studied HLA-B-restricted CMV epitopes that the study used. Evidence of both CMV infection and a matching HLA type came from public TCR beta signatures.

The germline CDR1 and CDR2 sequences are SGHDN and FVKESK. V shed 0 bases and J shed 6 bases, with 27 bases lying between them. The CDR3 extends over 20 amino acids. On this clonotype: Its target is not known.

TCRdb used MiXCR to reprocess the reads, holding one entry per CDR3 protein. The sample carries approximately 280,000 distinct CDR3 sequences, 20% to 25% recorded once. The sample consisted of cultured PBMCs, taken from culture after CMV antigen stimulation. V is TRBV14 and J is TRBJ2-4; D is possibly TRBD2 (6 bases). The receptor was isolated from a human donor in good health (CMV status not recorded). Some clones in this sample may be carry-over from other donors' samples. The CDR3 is CASSQDYWSGGEVERNIQYF. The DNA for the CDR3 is TGTGCCAGCAGCCAAGATTATTGGTCTGGAGGGGAGGTTGAGAGAAACATTCAGTACTTC.